This T cell receptor beta chain was sequenced during a study of cytomegalovirus exposure and HLA in healthy donors. V lost 3 bases and J lost 1, with 9 bases in between. Germline assignment: CDR1 MNHEY and CDR2 SMNVEV (reference sequence). CDR3 length: 14 amino acids. Assay used: immunoSEQ multiplex PCR; TCRdb lists only in-frame clones, some missing. There are some 180,000 clones in the sample; more than 75% occur only once, and roughly 7% lies in the top ten. As to this clone: Antigen unknown.

Findings and caveats of the study: A few of the chains that were CMV-associated were confirmed in vitro to be specific for CMV antigens.

It was the approximately 130-subject validation cohort, separate from the roughly 700-subject first cohort, to which the donors belonged. Sequencing was carried out using PBMCs. This sequence originates from a man aged 25-40 years in good health and CMV-seropositive. The chain carries TRBV27 and TRBJ1-1; D not certain. In DNA form, the CDR3 reads TGTGCCAGCAGTTTGGCTGGGCCGAACACTGAAGCTTTCTTT. Its protein is CASSLAGPNTEAFF.